This T cell receptor beta chain was sequenced in a study of blood T cells in healthy people across ages (dated by TCRdb to the mid-2010s). Some background on the complete study: In model experiments, roughly one uniquely barcoded TCR beta cDNA molecule per two T cells was captured by template switching. To avoid experimental bias, donors of different ages were distributed randomly across sequencing lanes. The study analyzed two additional independent replicas of 1 million unique cDNA reads from the same blood draw for two donors, one aged 18 to 29 and one aged 80 or older. Age-related changes in TCR beta repertoire diversity were measured in the study by deep sequencing normalized with unique cDNA molecular identifiers. Four age groups were formed from the donors: young (average roughly 15 years), middle-aged (approximately 39), aged (roughly 56) and long-lived (more than 75).

Libraries came from 5' RACE. TCRdb names Illumina HiSeq 2500 as the instrument used. A second roughly 6 to 12 cycle PCR used a sample-barcoded 5' primer and a J-beta primer mix. A unique molecular identifier was introduced onto each TCR beta cDNA molecule by a template-switch 5' adaptor carrying 12 random nucleotides. Each sample yielded at least 2.5 million CDR3-containing paired-end reads. All of the RNA was converted into first-strand cDNA using the Mint cDNA synthesis kit, with a TRBC-specific oligonucleotide serving as the primer. All cDNA was treated with uracil-DNA glycosylase and then went through a first 18-cycle PCR with the universal primers M1SS and BC2_uni_R. Per the source publication's procedure: For normalization, 1 million high-quality reads, each with a distinct molecular identifier, were randomly selected from each sample. Reads sharing molecular identifiers were discarded rather than binned into consensus sequences. MiTCR, run with a Q25 quality threshold and the strictest error-elimination algorithm, handled CDR3 identification, clonotype clustering and error correction. A nonparametric unseen species model with Euler transformation was used to estimate lower-bound total TCR beta diversity. TCRdb cleaned the public reads at Q25 with fastp, built clones with MiXCR and kept in-frame beta chains. One record per CDR3 amino acid sequence lists the most common genes and DNA. None of the V and J calls come from the authors' own analysis; TCRdb made them. The sample profile shows about 1.6 million distinct CDR3 sequences; roughly 32% of them were found once. Approximately 11% of the sample rests with the top ten.

Results and caveats for the whole study, not just this receptor: Bulk unsorted PBMC profiling prevented conclusive comparison of naive and antigen-experienced compartments. A strong correlation was found between observed TCR beta diversity and the percentage of naive T cells measured by flow cytometry. Total diversity estimates from one million sequenced T cells were considered lower bounds and underestimates. Because donor CMV infection status was unknown, age-related changes in expanded clonotypes were potentially confounded. As age increased, observed TCR beta diversity per million T cells dropped in a roughly linear way, and a significant reduction was already evident by age 40. The long-lived group showed more naive CD4+ T cells, fewer expanded clones and increased TCR diversity than the aged group, suggesting age selection.

This clonotype was seen a few times. This clone's antigen is unknown. No much larger clone exists at a distance of one base, and base qualities are not known. Donors were a few dozen systemically healthy Caucasian individuals from Russia aged 6 to 90 years. Each donor gave 8 to 10 milliliters of peripheral blood, collected into EDTA-treated Vacutainer tubes. Ficoll-Paque density-gradient centrifugation was used to isolate PBMCs, with at least 6 million per sample. Total RNA was extracted from PBMCs with Trizol reagent, with at least 6 micrograms obtained per sample. For every donor, an aliquot of PBMCs went through flow cytometry to measure the percentages of naive CD45RAhigh/CD27high T cells. V and J are trimmed by 3 bases and 6 bases, and the gene matches miss 3 bases of the junction. There are 15 amino acids in the CDR3, from cysteine to phenylalanine inclusive. Solely the CDR3 DNA is kept, with 45 bases framed from the first base. Taken from the germline V gene, the CDR1 and CDR2 loops are SGDLS and YYNGEE.

The sequencing input was blood. The chain was built from TRBV9 and TRBJ2-1; 13 middle bases align to TRBD2. The sequence was collected from a young woman in good health. At the DNA level, the sequence is TGTGCCAGCAGCGATACTAGCGGGGGGGCCAATGAGCAGTTCTTC. Its translation reads: CASSDTSGGANEQFF.